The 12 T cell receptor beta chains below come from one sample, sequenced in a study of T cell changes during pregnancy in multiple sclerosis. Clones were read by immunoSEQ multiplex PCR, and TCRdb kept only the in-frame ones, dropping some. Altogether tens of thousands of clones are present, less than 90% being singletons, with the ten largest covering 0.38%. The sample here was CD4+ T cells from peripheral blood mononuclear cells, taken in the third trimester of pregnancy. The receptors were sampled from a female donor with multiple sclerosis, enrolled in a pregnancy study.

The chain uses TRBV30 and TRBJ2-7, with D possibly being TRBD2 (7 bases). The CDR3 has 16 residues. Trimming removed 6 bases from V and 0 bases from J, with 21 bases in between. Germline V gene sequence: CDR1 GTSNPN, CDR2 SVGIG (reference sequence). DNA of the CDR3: TGTGCCTGTCGGACTTCGGGGGGCCAGTTCTCCTACGAGCAGTACTTC. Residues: CACRTSGGQFSYEQYF.

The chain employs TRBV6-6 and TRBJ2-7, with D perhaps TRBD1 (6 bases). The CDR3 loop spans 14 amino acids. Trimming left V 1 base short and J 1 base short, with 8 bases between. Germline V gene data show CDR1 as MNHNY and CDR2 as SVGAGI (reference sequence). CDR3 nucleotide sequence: TGTGCCAGCAGTTACTTTCAGGGGTCCTACGAGCAGTACTTC. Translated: CASSYFQGSYEQYF.

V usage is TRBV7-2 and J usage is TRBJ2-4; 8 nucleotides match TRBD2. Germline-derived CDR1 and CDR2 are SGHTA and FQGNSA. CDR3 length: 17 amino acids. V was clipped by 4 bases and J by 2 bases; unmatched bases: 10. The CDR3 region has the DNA TGTGCCAGCAGCTCATTAGCGGGACGAGGGTCCAAAAACATTCAGTACTTC. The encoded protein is CASSSLAGRGSKNIQYF.

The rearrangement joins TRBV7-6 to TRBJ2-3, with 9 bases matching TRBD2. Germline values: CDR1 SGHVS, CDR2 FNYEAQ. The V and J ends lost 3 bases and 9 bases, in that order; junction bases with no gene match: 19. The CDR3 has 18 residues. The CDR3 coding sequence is TGTGCCAGCAGCTTTACCCCGACTAGCGGTATTGGGGCGGGGACGCAGTATTTT. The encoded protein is CASSFTPTSGIGAGTQYF.

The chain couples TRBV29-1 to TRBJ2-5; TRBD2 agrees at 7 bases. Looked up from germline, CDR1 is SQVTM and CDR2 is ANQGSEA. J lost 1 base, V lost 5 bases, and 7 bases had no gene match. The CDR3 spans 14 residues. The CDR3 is CSVSRPGGQETQYF. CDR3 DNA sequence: TGCAGCGTTTCCAGGCCGGGGGGCCAAGAGACCCAGTACTTC.

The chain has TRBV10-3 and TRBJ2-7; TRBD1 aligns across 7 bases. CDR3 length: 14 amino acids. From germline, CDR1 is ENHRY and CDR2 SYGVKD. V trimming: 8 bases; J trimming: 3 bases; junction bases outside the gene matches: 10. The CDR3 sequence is CAISSGQGVYEQYF. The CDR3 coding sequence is TGTGCCATCTCCTCGGGGCAGGGGGTCTACGAGCAGTACTTC.

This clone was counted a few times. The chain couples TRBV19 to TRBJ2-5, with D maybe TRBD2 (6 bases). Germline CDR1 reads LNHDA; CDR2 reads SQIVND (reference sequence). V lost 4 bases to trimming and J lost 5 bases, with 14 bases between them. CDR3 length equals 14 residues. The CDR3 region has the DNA TGTGCCAGTAGTAGGCCGGGGGTAAGGGAGACCCAGTACTTC. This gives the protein CASSRPGVRETQYF.

CDR3 loop: CASSPSGDPYEQYF. CDR3 coding DNA: TGTGCCAGTAGCCCCTCAGGGGATCCCTACGAGCAGTACTTC. This chain uses TRBV19 with TRBJ2-7; perhaps TRBD1 as D (6 bases). The CDR3 length is 14 residues. V was trimmed by 6 bases and J by 2 bases, leaving 14 bases between them. Germline CDR1 is LNHDA and CDR2 is SQIVND (reference sequence). Based on the CDR3 plus reference TRBV19 and TRBJ2-7, the full variable domain is DGGITQSPKYLFRKEGQNVTLSCEQNLNHDAMYWYRQDPGQGLRLIYYSQIVNDFQKGDIAEGYSVSREKKESFPLTVTSAQKNPTAFYLCASSPSGDPYEQYFGPGTRLTVT.

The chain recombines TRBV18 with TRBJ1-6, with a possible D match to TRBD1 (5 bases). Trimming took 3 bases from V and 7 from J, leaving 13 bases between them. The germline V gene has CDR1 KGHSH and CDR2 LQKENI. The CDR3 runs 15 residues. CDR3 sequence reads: CASSPSFQGNSPLHF. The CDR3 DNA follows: TGTGCCAGCTCACCGAGCTTCCAGGGAAATTCACCCCTCCACTTT.

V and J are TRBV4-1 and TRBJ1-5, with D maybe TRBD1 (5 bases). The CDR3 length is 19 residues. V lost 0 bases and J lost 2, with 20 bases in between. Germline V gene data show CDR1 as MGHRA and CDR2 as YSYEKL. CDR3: CASSQELQGYGLGNQPQHF. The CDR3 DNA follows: TGCGCCAGCAGCCAAGAACTCCAGGGATATGGGCTTGGCAATCAGCCCCAGCATTTT.

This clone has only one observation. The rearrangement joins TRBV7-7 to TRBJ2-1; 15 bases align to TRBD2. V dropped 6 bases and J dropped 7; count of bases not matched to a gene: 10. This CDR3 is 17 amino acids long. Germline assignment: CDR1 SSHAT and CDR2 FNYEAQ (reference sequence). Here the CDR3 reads CASSSGLGLAGGNEQFF. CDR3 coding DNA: TGTGCCAGCAGTTCTGGGTTGGGACTAGCGGGAGGAAATGAGCAGTTCTTC.

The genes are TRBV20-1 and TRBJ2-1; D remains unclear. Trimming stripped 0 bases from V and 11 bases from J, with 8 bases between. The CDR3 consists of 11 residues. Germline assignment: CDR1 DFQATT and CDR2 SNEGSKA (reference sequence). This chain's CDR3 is CSARDSRQQFF. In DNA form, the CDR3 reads TGCAGTGCTAGAGATTCGCGGCAGCAGTTCTTC.